These T cell receptor beta chains were read from a single sample in a study of lung T cells in sarcoidosis with Löfgren's syndrome. A single record per CDR3 protein comes from TCRdb applying MiXCR to the reads. The sample yields tens of thousands of distinct CDR3 sequences, about 20% seen once. The material sequenced was CD4+ T cells from PBMCs. Receptors were obtained from a human donor with sarcoidosis (Löfgren's syndrome or another form), or a control subject (not recorded which). The CDR3 runs from the conserved cysteine through the conserved F or W. Fields, in order: J gene, D gene, V gene, clone size, CDR3 protein, CDR3 DNA. A D gene is named only where the DNA matches it firmly. Not every row has a clone size; where given, it reads once, few, many or a size class.

j_gene: TRBJ2-3
d_gene: .
v_gene: TRBV4-1
abundance: many
CDR3aa: CASRSAPNTDTQYF
CDR3nt: TGCGCCAGCAGGAGCGCACCCAACACAGATACGCAGTATTTT

j_gene: TRBJ2-7
d_gene: .
v_gene: TRBV7-2
abundance: many
CDR3aa: CASEPRATLGEQYF
CDR3nt: TGTGCCAGCGAACCGCGGGCCACCCTCGGCGAGCAGTACTTC

j_gene: TRBJ2-5
d_gene: .
v_gene: TRBV7-6
abundance: .
CDR3aa: CASSEGLSVETQYF
CDR3nt: TGTGCCAGCAGCGAGGGACTTAGCGTGGAGACCCAGTACTTC

j_gene: TRBJ2-2
d_gene: TRBD1
v_gene: TRBV4-1
abundance: .
CDR3aa: CASSVGQGWVGELFF
CDR3nt: TGCGCCAGCAGCGTAGGACAGGGGTGGGTCGGGGAGCTGTTTTTT

j_gene: TRBJ2-6
d_gene: .
v_gene: TRBV20-1
abundance: once
CDR3aa: CSASKDGNFNSGANVLTF
CDR3nt: TGCAGTGCTAGCAAAGACGGGAATTTTAACTCTGGGGCCAACGTCCTGACTTTC

j_gene: TRBJ2-5
d_gene: .
v_gene: TRBV7-6
abundance: many
CDR3aa: CASSPTGQQETQYF
CDR3nt: TGTGCCAGCAGCCCCACTGGACAGCAAGAGACCCAGTACTTC

j_gene: TRBJ1-5
d_gene: .
v_gene: TRBV30
abundance: .
CDR3aa: CAWSKAPRELGSQPQHF
CDR3nt: TGTGCCTGGAGTAAAGCCCCCCGGGAACTCGGGTCTCAGCCCCAGCATTTT

j_gene: TRBJ2-5
d_gene: .
v_gene: TRBV27
abundance: many
CDR3aa: CASSSTVPQETQYF
CDR3nt: TGTGCCAGCAGTTCGACAGTACCCCAAGAGACCCAGTACTTC

j_gene: TRBJ1-1
d_gene: .
v_gene: TRBV4-1
abundance: .
CDR3aa: CASSRILSDVNTEAFF
CDR3nt: TGCGCCAGCAGCCGCATCTTATCGGACGTCAACACTGAAGCTTTCTTT

j_gene: TRBJ2-1
d_gene: TRBD2
v_gene: TRBV4-3
abundance: many
CDR3aa: CASSQDEGLASNEQFF
CDR3nt: TGCGCCAGCAGCCAAGATGAAGGACTAGCCTCCAATGAGCAGTTCTTC

j_gene: TRBJ2-5
d_gene: .
v_gene: TRBV20-1
abundance: .
CDR3aa: CSASPLDGSQETQYF
CDR3nt: TGCAGTGCTAGTCCGTTGGACGGTTCTCAAGAGACCCAGTACTTC

j_gene: TRBJ2-1
d_gene: TRBD2
v_gene: TRBV30
abundance: .
CDR3aa: CAWIAGAGYNEQFF
CDR3nt: TGTGCCTGGATAGCGGGAGCCGGCTACAATGAGCAGTTCTTC

j_gene: TRBJ1-1
d_gene: TRBD1
v_gene: TRBV29-1
abundance: .
CDR3aa: CGVEGQMNTEAFF
CDR3nt: TGCGGCGTTGAGGGACAGATGAACACTGAAGCTTTCTTT

j_gene: TRBJ2-4
d_gene: TRBD2
v_gene: TRBV27
abundance: medium-sized
CDR3aa: CASGGLAGTNIQYF
CDR3nt: TGTGCCAGTGGTGGACTAGCGGGAACAAACATTCAGTACTTC

j_gene: TRBJ2-2
d_gene: TRBD1
v_gene: TRBV4-3
abundance: few
CDR3aa: CASSVGQGWIGELFF
CDR3nt: TGCGCCAGCAGCGTAGGACAGGGGTGGATCGGGGAGCTGTTTTTT

j_gene: TRBJ2-1
d_gene: .
v_gene: TRBV6-1
abundance: many
CDR3aa: CASRDPGGKGEQFF
CDR3nt: TGTGCCAGCAGGGACCCAGGGGGGAAAGGTGAGCAGTTCTTC

j_gene: TRBJ2-3
d_gene: .
v_gene: TRBV5-5
abundance: few
CDR3aa: CASSPQGRGGTDTQYF
CDR3nt: TGTGCCAGCAGCCCCCAGGGCCGGGGTGGCACAGATACGCAGTATTTT

j_gene: TRBJ2-3
d_gene: .
v_gene: TRBV27
abundance: many
CDR3aa: CASSPDTSTDTQYF
CDR3nt: TGTGCCAGCAGTCCTGATACTAGCACAGATACGCAGTATTTT

j_gene: TRBJ2-1
d_gene: TRBD2
v_gene: TRBV18
abundance: .
CDR3aa: CASSPLIAGGYGEQFF
CDR3nt: TGTGCCAGCTCACCCCTGATAGCGGGAGGATACGGTGAGCAGTTCTTC

j_gene: TRBJ2-5
d_gene: .
v_gene: TRBV7-3
abundance: few
CDR3aa: CASSLRGGEETQYF
CDR3nt: TGTGCCAGCAGCCTAAGGGGAGGAGAAGAGACCCAGTACTTC

j_gene: TRBJ2-3
d_gene: TRBD1
v_gene: TRBV20-1
abundance: many
CDR3aa: CSAPDRDTDTQYF
CDR3nt: TGCAGTGCCCCGGACAGGGACACAGATACGCAGTATTTT

j_gene: TRBJ2-3
d_gene: .
v_gene: TRBV20-1
abundance: many
CDR3aa: CSAGGASISTDTQYF
CDR3nt: TGCAGTGCTGGAGGGGCCAGTATTAGCACAGATACGCAGTATTTT